Below are 6 T cell receptor gamma chains sequenced from a single sample in a study of γδ T cells in repeated Plasmodium falciparum infection. TCRdb reran clone calling via CATT on the multiplex PCR reads. In the table there are approximately 26,000 gamma-chain clones, around 3% of which are singletons. Flow sorting of PBMC yielded separate Vgamma9/Vdelta2+ and Vdelta2-negative gammadelta T cell populations for bulk repertoire analysis. Material: gamma-delta T cells from blood. These receptors were obtained from a pool of human donors (malaria-infected and uninfected, not separated).

There are many counts of this clone. This DNA translates differently at residue 3 from the TCRdb protein, which is that of a much larger clone; a read error is likely, and the protein shown is the DNA's own translation. The J gene is TRGJ1 or TRGJ2, the V gene TRGV2. TCRdb is silent on the J gene; assignment here came from matching the DNA to germline. Germline CDR1 and CDR2: EGSNGY and YDSYNSKV. The CDR3 spans 13 residues. CDR3 DNA: TGTGCCGCCTGGGACCGACTGTATTATAAGAAACTCTTT. Its protein is CAAWDRLYYKKLF.

In this sample, this clone turned up many times. A read error likely explains this, since a far larger clone differs by one base. Other DNA sequences in the same sample also yield this CDR3. This chain links TRGV9 with TRGJP. Germline matching of the DNA provided the J gene here, since TCRdb leaves it blank. Per germline, CDR1 GITISATS and CDR2 ISYDGTV (reference sequence). V shed 1 base and J 7 bases; nucleotides not matched to a gene: 13. The CDR3 runs to 19 residues. In DNA, the CDR3 is TGTGCCTTGTGGGAGGTACATTTGGTGAGGGAGTTGGGCAAAAAAATCAAGGTATTT. Translated: CALWEVHLVRELGKKIKVF.

This clone was seen many times. Given a far larger clone just one base away, this is likely a sequencing read error. The sample carries other DNA sequences with the same CDR3. Here the CDR3 DNA reads TGTGCCACCTGGGACGGGCACGTAAGGTATAAGAAACTCTTC. Protein: CATWDGHVRYKKLF. No call exists for the J gene, whereas the V gene is TRGV2. Germline V lookup: CDR1 EGSNGY, CDR2 YDSYNSKV. The CDR3 consists of 14 residues.

This clone was picked up a small number of times. The chain has TRGV8 and TRGJ1 or TRGJ2. The J gene was not available in TCRdb and was assigned here by matching the DNA to germline segments. With V trimmed by 4 bases and J by 3 bases, 12 bases remained unmatched. The germline gives CDR1 VENAVY, CDR2 YDSYNSRV. This CDR3 region has 15 residues. As DNA, the CDR3 is TGTGCCACCTGGGACCCCACGATGTCTTATTATAAGAAACTCTTT. This codes for CATWDPTMSYYKKLF.

This clone was seen many times. A far larger clone differs by one base, so this is likely a read error. It is unclear where the CDR3 begins or ends on the DNA, so no DNA is shown, and the CDR3 is as TCRdb lists it. Other DNA sequences in the sample encode the same CDR3. No J gene was assigned, while the V gene was called as TRGV2. Germline V gives CDR1 EGSNGY, CDR2 YDSYNSKV. A total of 30 residues make up the CDR3, ends included. The CDR3 loop is CATWDGAIRNSLAVEQHLLSQVSIGRIQHF.

By share, this clone counts as large (0.1 to 1%). The same CDR3 arises from other DNA sequences in this sample as well. The chain's CDR3 is CALWEVSVKLF. CDR3 nucleotide sequence: TGTGCCTTGTGGGAGGTGTCGGTGAAACTCTTT. This sequence joins TRGV9 and TRGJ1 or TRGJ2. V trimming: 0 bases; J trimming: 12 bases; junction bases outside the gene matches: 5. CDR1 and CDR2 from the germline V gene are GITISATS and ISYDGTV (reference sequence). This CDR3 comprises 11 residues.